This T cell receptor (beta chain) was recovered during a study of early T cells in non-severe SARS-CoV-2 infection. Study at large: The study sequenced bulk RNA from unsorted whole blood, with chains unpaired. The study, taken as a whole, reports: Comparison of clonotypes with VDJdb favored anti-spike CD8 responses while missing private and CD4 specificities.

Regarding this clonotype: The antigen remains undetermined.

Germline CDR1 SQVTM, CDR2 ANQGSEA. V was trimmed by 7 bases and J by 8 bases, leaving 12 bases between them. The CDR3 is made up of 11 amino acids. Individual cDNA molecules each received unique molecular identifiers attached to them. From the 5' RACE reads, TCRdb called clonotypes with MiXCR, one entry per CDR3 protein. Among about 64,000 distinct CDR3 sequences listed, approximately 9.2% were seen once. The input for sequencing was whole blood, taken at baseline. The clonotype was recovered from an adult who was a healthcare worker with PCR-confirmed SARS-CoV-2 infection or an uninfected control (not recorded which). The chain recombines TRBV29-1 with TRBJ2-4, with unresolved D. This chain's CDR3 is CSGLLRDIQYF. The CDR3 nucleotides read TGCAGCGGCCTCCTAAGGGACATTCAGTACTTC.